This is a list of T cell receptor beta chains from one sample in a study of neurological immune-mediated disorders. Using its own MiXCR run on the 5' RACE reads, TCRdb lists one record per CDR3 protein. The sample has approximately 82,000 distinct CDR3 sequences; approximately 13% are singletons. The source material was PBMCs. The receptor set was obtained from a female donor with HTLV-1-associated myelopathy (HAM/TSP). The CDR3 runs from the conserved cysteine through the conserved F or W. Fields, in order: J gene, V gene, D gene, clone size, CDR3 protein, CDR3 DNA. A D gene is named only where the DNA matches it firmly. Clone size is not always given. Where it is, it says once, few, many or a class for expanded clones.

TRBJ2-5,TRBV5-1,TRBD2,many,CASSLGVAGVVQETQYF,TGCGCCAGCAGCTTGGGTGTAGCGGGGGTTGTACAAGAGACCCAGTACTTC
TRBJ1-6,TRBV11-2,-,many,CASSSGAGSPLHF,TGTGCCAGCAGCTCTGGCGCCGGTTCACCCCTCCACTTT
TRBJ2-3,TRBV29-1,-,many,CSVVVGLGSSTDTQYF,TGCAGCGTTGTGGTCGGCCTCGGTTCTAGCACAGATACGCAGTATTTT
TRBJ1-3,TRBV6-1,-,many,CASSEFTGKSSGNTIYF,TGTGCCAGCAGTGAATTTACAGGAAAAAGCTCTGGAAACACCATATATTTT
TRBJ2-5,TRBV5-1,TRBD2,-,CASSPTSGYQETQYF,TGCGCCAGCAGCCCTACTAGCGGGTACCAAGAGACCCAGTACTTC
TRBJ1-1,TRBV9,-,many,CASSVVTANTEAFF,TGTGCCAGCAGCGTGGTGACGGCAAACACTGAAGCTTTCTTT
TRBJ2-2,TRBV12-3/TRBV12-4,-,many,CASSGGLNTGELFF,TGTGCCAGCAGTGGGGGTTTGAACACCGGGGAGCTGTTTTTT
TRBJ1-1,TRBV29-1,TRBD1,many,CSGQDRTTEAFF,TGCAGCGGGCAGGACAGGACGACTGAAGCTTTCTTT
TRBJ1-2,TRBV7-2,TRBD1,many,CASSQNRGHGYTF,TGTGCCAGCAGCCAGAACAGGGGGCATGGCTACACCTTC
TRBJ2-1,TRBV5-5,-,many,CASSLPTGFGYNEQFF,TGTGCCAGCAGCTTGCCCACTGGATTCGGGTACAATGAGCAGTTCTTC
TRBJ2-7,TRBV10-3,TRBD1,many,CAIREGQGTIYEQYF,TGTGCCATCAGAGAGGGACAGGGAACAATTTACGAGCAGTACTTC
TRBJ2-2,TRBV12-5,-,-,CASEEDNTGELFF,TGTGCTAGTGAAGAAGATAACACCGGGGAGCTGTTTTTC
TRBJ2-7,TRBV20-1,TRBD1,few,CSTTGTGIYEQYF,TGCAGTACGACCGGGACAGGGATCTACGAGCAGTACTTC
TRBJ2-3,TRBV7-8,TRBD2,many,CASSPRTSGTDTQYF,TGTGCCAGCAGCCCAAGGACTAGCGGCACAGATACGCAGTATTTT
TRBJ1-2,TRBV3-1,-,many,CASSQEGDGYTF,TGTGCCAGCAGCCAAGAAGGCGATGGCTACACCTTC
TRBJ2-2,TRBV28,-,many,CASSRRQSTGELFF,TGTGCCAGCAGTCGGAGACAGTCCACCGGGGAGCTGTTTTTT
TRBJ2-1,TRBV6-5,-,many,CASKVGVGGTYNEQFF,TGTGCCAGCAAGGTGGGCGTGGGCGGTACCTACAATGAGCAGTTCTTC
TRBJ2-1,TRBV7-2,-,many,CASSFISSTDEQFF,TGTGCCAGCAGCTTCATTAGTAGCACCGATGAGCAGTTCTTC
TRBJ2-3,TRBV3-1,TRBD2,many,CASSPEGLAGSDTQYF,TGTGCCAGCAGCCCTGAGGGACTAGCGGGGTCAGATACGCAGTATTTT
TRBJ2-7,TRBV5-1,TRBD1,many,CASSPAGQGHYEQYF,TGCGCCAGCAGCCCCGCCGGACAGGGCCACTACGAGCAGTACTTC
TRBJ2-5,TRBV5-1,-,many,CASSEQETQYF,TGCGCCAGCAGCGAACAAGAGACCCAGTACTTC
TRBJ2-3,TRBV21-1,-,few,CASSKGAEQGAMDTQYF,TGTGCCAGCAGCAAAGGAGCGGAACAGGGGGCGATGGATACGCAGTATTTT
TRBJ1-3,TRBV24-1,-,many,CATKLPGRTRGF,TGTGCCACCAAGCTCCCCGGACGGACACGGGGATTT
TRBJ2-7,TRBV28,TRBD1,many,CASSFGDRTYEQYF,TGTGCCAGCAGTTTTGGGGACAGGACCTATGAGCAGTACTTC
TRBJ2-1,TRBV4-1,TRBD2,many,CASSQTGLAGGILDEQFF,TGCGCCAGCAGCCAAACGGGACTAGCGGGGGGAATATTGGATGAGCAGTTCTTC
TRBJ2-6,TRBV5-6,-,many,CASSLAGGLGANVLTF,TGTGCCAGCAGCTTGGCCGGGGGGCTTGGGGCCAACGTCCTGACTTTC
TRBJ2-1,TRBV7-2,TRBD2,many,CASSILTSGGAREQFF,TGTGCCAGCAGCATCCTTACTAGCGGGGGGGCACGGGAGCAGTTCTTC
TRBJ2-3,TRBV9,TRBD1,many,CASSGTGTANTSTDTQYF,TGTGCCAGCAGCGGTACCGGGACAGCGAATACTAGCACAGATACGCAGTATTTT
TRBJ2-7,TRBV3-1,TRBD1,many,CASSRTTGTASYEQYF,TGTGCCAGCAGTCGGACGACCGGGACAGCCTCCTACGAGCAGTACTTC
TRBJ1-5,TRBV5-1,TRBD1,-,CASSIGQGAAQPQHF,TGCGCCAGCAGCATCGGACAGGGGGCGGCTCAGCCCCAGCATTTT
TRBJ1-6,TRBV7-2,-,many,CASSLASSYNSPLHF,TGTGCCAGCAGCTTAGCAAGCTCCTATAATTCACCCCTCCACTTT
TRBJ2-2,TRBV7-2,-,many,CASSTRSGELFF,TGTGCCAGCAGCACCCGGTCCGGGGAGCTGTTTTTT
TRBJ1-1,TRBV29-1,-,few,CSIIQGFTEAFF,TGCAGCATAATACAGGGTTTCACTGAAGCTTTCTTT
TRBJ2-7,TRBV5-1,TRBD1,many,CASSKDRGAGEQYF,TGCGCCAGCAGCAAAGACAGGGGTGCTGGTGAGCAGTACTTC
TRBJ1-2,TRBV9,-,many,CASSSRTLPGGVNYGYTF,TGTGCCAGCAGCTCGAGGACTCTCCCAGGCGGAGTAAACTATGGCTACACCTTC
TRBJ2-7,TRBV7-9,-,many,CASSRPLDPAYEQYF,TGTGCCAGCAGCCGCCCGCTAGACCCGGCCTACGAGCAGTACTTC
TRBJ2-2,TRBV3-1,TRBD1,medium-sized,CASSRYRDRDTGELFF,TGTGCCAGCAGCCGTTACCGGGACAGGGACACCGGGGAGCTGTTTTTT
TRBJ2-3,TRBV29-1,TRBD1,many,CSAGGRTDTQYF,TGCAGCGCAGGGGGCCGCACAGATACGCAGTATTTT
TRBJ1-1,TRBV12-3/TRBV12-4,-,many,CASSFLGTEAFF,TGTGCCAGCAGTTTCTTGGGCACTGAAGCTTTCTTT
TRBJ2-7,TRBV5-5,-,many,CASSLISGSYEQYF,TGTGCCAGCAGCTTGATCTCTGGCTCCTACGAGCAGTACTTC
TRBJ2-1,TRBV28,TRBD2,many,CASSPGTSEYNEQFF,TGTGCCAGCAGCCCAGGGACTAGCGAATACAATGAGCAGTTCTTC
TRBJ1-3,TRBV6-5,-,many,CASSPGWTASGNTIYF,TGTGCCAGCAGTCCCGGATGGACGGCCTCTGGAAACACCATATATTTT
TRBJ2-1,TRBV6-5,TRBD2,few,CASSYSSLAGKNEQFF,TGTGCCAGCAGTTACTCGAGTCTAGCGGGGAAGAATGAGCAGTTCTTC
TRBJ2-2,TRBV6-5,-,many,CASSYSLGTTGELFF,TGTGCCAGCAGTTACTCCTTAGGGACCACCGGGGAGCTGTTTTTT
TRBJ2-6,TRBV5-5,-,many,CASSTRGSGAGANVLTF,TGTGCCAGCAGTACGCGGGGATCGGGCGCTGGGGCCAACGTCCTGACTTTC
TRBJ1-6,TRBV12-3/TRBV12-4,-,many,CASSLHRGENSPLHF,TGTGCCAGCAGTCTTCATCGAGGGGAGAATTCACCCCTCCACTTT
TRBJ1-6,TRBV6-5,-,many,CASQQGLTYNSPLHF,TGTGCCAGTCAGCAGGGACTTACCTATAATTCACCCCTCCACTTT
TRBJ1-3,TRBV7-2,-,-,CASSLDLGNTIYF,TGTGCCAGCAGCTTAGACCTGGGAAACACCATATATTTT
TRBJ2-5,TRBV29-1,-,-,CSADTVVRETHYF,TGCAGCGCCGACACAGTGGTTCGGGAGACCCATTACTTC
TRBJ2-1,TRBV27,TRBD2,-,CASSPGTSGGSYNEQFF,TGTGCCAGCAGTCCGGGGACTAGCGGGGGCTCCTACAATGAGCAGTTCTTC
TRBJ2-1,TRBV5-1,-,many,CASSPEPGISYNEQFF,TGCGCCAGCAGCCCCGAGCCGGGAATCTCCTACAATGAGCAGTTCTTC
TRBJ2-1,TRBV3-1,TRBD1,many,CASSPHRDRTEQFF,TGTGCCAGCAGCCCCCACCGGGACAGGACAGAGCAGTTCTTC
TRBJ2-1,TRBV20-1,-,many,CSVRGSSYNEQFF,TGCAGTGTCCGGGGGAGCTCCTACAATGAGCAGTTCTTC
TRBJ2-1,TRBV14,-,many,CASSPELGMNNEQFF,TGTGCCAGCAGTCCAGAGTTGGGAATGAACAATGAGCAGTTCTTC
TRBJ2-1,TRBV20-1,-,few,CSAPGRTLYNEQFF,TGCAGTGCACCTGGACGGACTCTCTACAATGAGCAGTTCTTC
TRBJ1-5,TRBV20-1,-,many,CSAYTGQLNQPQHF,TGCAGTGCTTACACCGGACAGTTAAATCAGCCCCAGCATTTT
TRBJ2-7,TRBV5-1,-,many,CASSLEPDSNEQYF,TGCGCCAGCAGCTTGGAACCAGACAGCAACGAGCAGTACTTC